The clone carrying this T cell receptor (beta chain) occurred many times. Its antigen is undetermined. Using unique molecular identifiers, the investigators prepared the TCRbeta library. Each CDR3 protein gets one entry after TCRdb re-called the PCR reads with MiXCR. Of 55,000 to 85,000 distinct CDR3 sequences in the sample, roughly 10% were seen once. The germline V gene encodes CDR1 SGHDT and CDR2 YYEEEE. The CDR3 consists of 16 residues. Losses at the gene ends were 4 bases for V and 3 bases for J; bases not matched to a gene: 7. The sample comes from a study of T-cell reconstitution after alpha-beta-depleted transplantation in children. Study conclusions and caveats: Newly made T cells mostly supplied T-cell counts and diversity one year after transplant. Certain patients had high TCRbeta diversity at day 60, and it came from recipient T cells and thymic progenitors that survived. Roughly two months post-transplant, alpha-beta T cells reportedly originated from several hundred graft clones that had expanded.

V is TRBV5-6 and J is TRBJ2-7; 13 nucleotides agree with TRBD2. The input for sequencing was PBMCs, taken before TCRalphabeta/CD19-depleted stem cell transplant. The TCR comes from a boy younger than 18 with acute myeloid leukemia, due to receive a stem cell transplant. CDR3 amino acids: CASSGIGLAGVYEQYV. In nucleotides, the CDR3 is TGTGCCAGCAGCGGAATAGGACTAGCGGGGGTCTACGAGCAGTACGTC.